These T cell receptor beta chains were read from a single sample in a study of T cells expressing NK-cell markers. With the 5' RACE reads reprocessed, TCRdb shows one record per CDR3 protein and no DNA. The sample table sets out tens of thousands of distinct CDR3 sequences. Sequencing was carried out using blood T cells: a sorted CD56 or NKG2C T cell subset, CD4+ or CD8+ T cells, or bulk PBMC T cells (not recorded which). The receptor set was obtained from a woman aged 18 to 75 in good health. CDR3s include the opening cysteine and the closing phenylalanine or tryptophan.

>TRBJ1-2|TRBV27
CASSLIAGYGYTF
>TRBJ1-2|TRBV12-3/TRBV12-4
CASTQGRGPLGYTF
>TRBJ2-7|TRBV15
CATSSRGDISYEQYF
>TRBJ2-2|TRBV12-3/TRBV12-4
CASSLSLAGPLGELFF
>TRBJ1-5|TRBV27
CASSMGTSNQPQHF
>TRBJ2-1|TRBV2
CASTHPNGRSSYNEQFF
>TRBJ2-3|TRBV7-8
CASSPPDGTDTQYF
>TRBJ2-1|TRBV5-1
CASSPPGLAGGPVNEQFF
>TRBJ1-3|TRBV6-5
CASTKRDRTLKNTIYF
>TRBJ2-3|TRBV2
CARQPTLPTDTQYF
>TRBJ2-3|TRBV7-3
CASSPLGLLAGVRDTQYF